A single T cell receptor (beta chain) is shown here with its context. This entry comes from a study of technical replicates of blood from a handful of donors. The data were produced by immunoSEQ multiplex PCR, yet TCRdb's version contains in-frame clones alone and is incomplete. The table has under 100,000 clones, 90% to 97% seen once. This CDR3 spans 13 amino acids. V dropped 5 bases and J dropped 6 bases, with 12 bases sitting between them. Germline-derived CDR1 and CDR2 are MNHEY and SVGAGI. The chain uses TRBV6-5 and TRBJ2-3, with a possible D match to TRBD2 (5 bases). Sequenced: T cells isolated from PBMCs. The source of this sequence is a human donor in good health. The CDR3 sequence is CASSRDLVDTQYF. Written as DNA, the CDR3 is TGTGCCAGCAGTCGGGATTTGGTGGATACGCAGTATTTT.